A single sample gave rise to the 21 T cell receptor beta chains below, sequenced in a study of T cells in localized non-small cell lung cancer. Measured with immunoSEQ multiplex PCR; TCRdb has only the in-frame clones, and not every one. Of around 130,000 clones in the sample, 89% were seen once. This specimen was peripheral blood, taken before any cancer treatment. All receptors come from an older female donor with stage I lung adenocarcinoma.

This chain joins TRBV27 and TRBJ2-1, with TRBD2 matching 8 bases. This CDR3 comprises 13 residues. CDR1 is MNHEY and CDR2 is SMNVEV in the germline V gene (reference sequence). The trim removed 5 bases at V and 5 bases at J, leaving 2 bases unmatched. CDR3 sequence reads: CASSRGGHNEQFF. DNA of the CDR3: TGTGCCAGCAGTCGGGGGGGACACAATGAGCAGTTCTTC.

The chain joins TRBV19 to TRBJ2-7; D might be TRBD1 (6 bases). CDR3 length: 15 residues. V lost 9 bases to trimming and J lost 2 bases, with 20 bases between them. Germline V gives CDR1 LNHDA, CDR2 SQIVND (reference sequence). The CDR3 nucleotides are TGTGCCAGAACGTGGGGGCGGGCGTTTCCCTACGAGCAGTACTTC. Translating it yields CARTWGRAFPYEQYF.

This clone was counted between two and nine times. An end of the junction differs from the germline gene, which may be a read error. The CDR3 here is CSVEVQGRGLNEQFF. CDR3 DNA sequence: TGCAGCGTCGAAGTACAGGGTAGGGGTCTCAATGAGCAGTTCTTC. The chain joins TRBV29-1 to TRBJ2-1, with D possibly being TRBD1 (6 bases). The CDR3 has 15 amino acids. Per germline, CDR1 SQVTM and CDR2 ANQGSEA.

V usage is TRBV29-1 and J usage is TRBJ1-2; no definite D call. CDR1 and CDR2 from the germline V gene are SQVTM and ANQGSEA. V was clipped by 4 bases and J by 2 bases, with 8 bases between them. The length of the CDR3 is 12 residues. The chain's CDR3 is CSVVSRNYGYTF. DNA for the CDR3: TGCAGCGTTGTGTCCAGAAACTATGGCTACACCTTC.

CDR3 protein: CATSGGRRSNTGELFF. The CDR3 DNA reads TGTGCCACCAGCGGCGGGAGGCGTTCGAACACCGGGGAGCTGTTTTTT. The rearrangement joins TRBV15 to TRBJ2-2, with 8 bases that match TRBD2. J gave up 0 bases and V 5 bases, and 5 bases lay outside the gene matches. Germline values: CDR1 LNHNV, CDR2 YYDKDF (reference sequence). This CDR3 is built from 16 residues.

The chain carries TRBV4-1 and TRBJ2-3; D unclear. This CDR3 is built from 13 residues. The V end was cut by 4 bases, the J end by 4 bases, with 9 bases between. Germline CDR1 reads MGHRA; CDR2 reads YSYEKL. The CDR3 protein is CASSRSPADTQYF. The CDR3 bases are TGCGCCAGCAGCCGAAGCCCAGCAGATACGCAGTATTTT.

The chain links TRBV5-4 to TRBJ1-1; D gene uncertain. V gave up 3 bases and J gave up 5 bases, with 8 bases separating them. The CDR3 length is 12 residues. From germline, CDR1 is SGHNT and CDR2 YYREEE (reference sequence). DNA of the CDR3: TGTGCCAGCAGCTCCGCTTGGACTGAAGCTTTCTTT. It codes for CASSSAWTEAFF.

The chain combines TRBV4-2 with TRBJ2-1, with D perhaps TRBD1 (6 bases). Germline-derived CDR1 and CDR2 are LGHNA and YNFKEQ. The CDR3 spans 15 residues. Trimming took 0 bases from V and 6 from J, leaving 12 bases between them. The CDR3 DNA is TGTGCCAGCAGCCAAGAGGGGGCTAGCTCCAATGAGCAGTTCTTC. This translates into CASSQEGASSNEQFF.

V and J are TRBV5-8 and TRBJ2-6; no reliable D call. Trimming shortened V by 3 bases and J by 0 bases, and 16 bases separated the two germline ends. CDR1 and CDR2 from the germline V gene are SGHTS and YDEGEE. This CDR3 region has 18 residues. In DNA form, the CDR3 reads TGTGCCAGCAGCTCACAAAGGACGATCAGCTCTGGGGCCAACGTCCTGACTTTC. This translates into CASSSQRTISSGANVLTF.

The rearrangement joins TRBV4-1 to TRBJ2-5, with TRBD2 as a possible D gene (5 bases). CDR1 is MGHRA and CDR2 is YSYEKL in the germline V gene. The V and J ends lost 1 base and 7 bases respectively, with 25 bases between them. The CDR3 extends over 18 amino acids. The chain's CDR3 is CASSQVYSPPRTRGTQYF. DNA of the CDR3: TGCGCCAGCAGCCAAGTATACTCCCCCCCCCGGACCCGGGGGACCCAGTACTTC.

The J gene is TRBJ2-5, the V gene TRBV11-2, with D perhaps assigned TRBD1 or TRBD2 (5 bases each). Germline CDR1 reads SGHAT; CDR2 reads FQNNGV. The CDR3 is 16 residues long. Trimming shortened V by 7 bases and J by 0 bases, and 18 bases separated the two germline ends. The CDR3 reads CASTIGGAKYQETQYF. As DNA, the CDR3 is TGTGCCAGCACCATTGGGGGAGCAAAGTACCAAGAGACCCAGTACTTC.

The V gene is TRBV28, the J gene TRBJ1-2; D remains ambiguous. Germline values: CDR1 MDHEN, CDR2 SYDVKM. CDR3 length equals 17 residues. Trimming took off 3 bases at V and 4 bases at J, with 21 bases between the two ends. The CDR3 region is CASSFLLSWVQFYGYTF. The CDR3 DNA is TGTGCCAGCAGTTTTCTCCTGTCTTGGGTACAGTTCTATGGCTACACCTTC.

The chain joins TRBV2 to TRBJ1-1; D is unresolved. This CDR3 is built from 13 residues. Germline loops: CDR1 SNHLY, CDR2 FYNNEI. Trimming took 1 base from V and 1 from J, leaving 4 bases between them. CDR3 DNA sequence: TGTGCCAGCAGTGAAGACAGGAACACTGAAGCTTTCTTT. It yields the protein CASSEDRNTEAFF.

The J gene is TRBJ2-4, the V gene TRBV28; 7 positions agree with TRBD2. The J segment lost 4 bases and the V segment lost 1 base, leaving 7 bases of the junction unmatched. This CDR3 region has 16 residues. Germline V gene data show CDR1 as MDHEN and CDR2 as SYDVKM. CDR3 DNA: TGTGCCAGCAGTTTATCAGCTAGCGGCGGGAAAAACATTCAGTACTTC. It specifies CASSLSASGGKNIQYF.

The chain couples TRBV4-2 to TRBJ2-2; 12 bases match TRBD2. Losses at the gene ends were 5 bases for V and 8 bases for J; bases not matched to a gene: 9. Germline V gene sequence: CDR1 LGHNA, CDR2 YNFKEQ. CDR3 length equals 16 residues. CDR3: CASSTRLAGVVGELFF. In DNA, the CDR3 is TGTGCCAGCAGCACCCGACTAGCGGGAGTAGTGGGGGAGCTGTTTTTT.

The gene calls are TRBV18 and TRBJ2-7, with 7 bases aligning to TRBD1. The V gene end was trimmed by 4 bases and the J gene end by 0 bases; junction bases not matched to a gene: 3. This CDR3 comprises 14 residues. Germline V gene lookup returns CDR1 KGHSH and CDR2 LQKENI. The CDR3 spells CASSRDSLSYEQYF. The CDR3, as DNA: TGTGCCAGCTCACGGGACAGCCTCTCCTACGAGCAGTACTTC.

With regard to this clone: Additional DNA sequences in this sample encode the identical CDR3. This chain uses TRBV7-7 with TRBJ2-5; 7 bases align to TRBD2. V lost 2 bases to trimming and J lost 2 bases; unmatched junction nucleotides: 5. Germline V gene sequence: CDR1 SSHAT, CDR2 FNYEAQ (reference sequence). The CDR3 runs 15 residues. CDR3: CASSLSLAEQETQYF. The CDR3 nucleotides are TGTGCCAGCAGCTTATCCCTAGCGGAACAAGAGACCCAGTACTTC.

Comments on this clone: The sample carries other DNA sequences with the same CDR3. This chain joins TRBV18 and TRBJ2-5, with D possibly TRBD1 on 6 matching bases. The CDR3 has 13 amino acids. The V end lost 2 bases, the J end lost 2 bases, and 6 bases lay between the germline ends. Germline V gene sequence: CDR1 KGHSH, CDR2 LQKENI. CDR3 coding DNA: TGTGCCAGCTCACCAGGACAGCAAGAGACCCAGTACTTC. Residues: CASSPGQQETQYF.

This chain joins TRBV5-8 and TRBJ2-5; TRBD2 aligns across 7 bases. With V trimmed by 0 bases and J by 5 bases, 4 bases remained unmatched. Germline V gene lookup returns CDR1 SGHTS and CDR2 YDEGEE. This CDR3 has 14 amino acids. The CDR3 nucleotides are TGTGCCAGCAGCTTGGGGTTCGGGGGGGAGACCCAGTACTTC. Its translation: CASSLGFGGETQYF.

This clone has only a few counts. The chain carries TRBV6-5 and TRBJ2-1; 8 nucleotides match TRBD2. With V trimmed by 2 bases and J by 4 bases, 4 bases remained unmatched. CDR3 length: 15 amino acids. Germline V gene data show CDR1 as MNHEY and CDR2 as SVGAGI. In DNA form, the CDR3 reads TGTGCCAGCAGTTACGGGGCTAGCGGGTACAATGAGCAGTTCTTC. As protein: CASSYGASGYNEQFF.

The chain couples TRBV6-5 to TRBJ1-1; TRBD1 is a possible D gene (6 bases). The V end lost 2 bases, the J end lost 4 bases, and 17 bases lay between the germline ends. The CDR3 is 16 amino acids. Germline CDR1 and CDR2: MNHEY and SVGAGI. CDR3 sequence: CASSYHRGGAGTEAFF. The DNA for the CDR3 is TGTGCCAGCAGTTACCATCGCGGGGGCGCGGGCACTGAAGCTTTCTTT.